Below are 32 T cell receptor beta chains sequenced from a single sample in a study of PD-1 blockade in classical Hodgkin lymphoma. The time point was: cycle 4 day 1 (C4D1), after 6 weeks of nivolumab. In every patient, relapse followed autologous stem cell transplantation, while exposure to brentuximab vedotin differed. Profiling relied on immunoSEQ multiplex PCR, and the TCRdb table lists in-frame clones only, not all of them. This table has roughly 51,000 clones, approximately 76% appearing once. The sequenced sample was peripheral blood mononuclear cells (PBMCs), obtained before the fourth cycle of nivolumab. These receptors originate from a human donor with classical Hodgkin lymphoma.

The chain couples TRBV7-3 to TRBJ2-3, with TRBD2 identical over 10 bases. There are 16 residues in the CDR3. Germline CDR1 reads SGHTA; CDR2 reads FQGTGA. The trim removed 6 bases at V and 0 bases at J, leaving 6 bases unmatched. The DNA of the CDR3 is TGTGCCAGCAGTTTATCGACTAGCGGGAGCACAGATACGCAGTATTTT. Its translation: CASSLSTSGSTDTQYF.

V gene TRBV6-5 combines with J gene TRBJ2-7, with 8 bases matching TRBD1. With 4 bases clipped from V and 4 bases from J, the junction kept 9 bases outside the gene matches. The germline CDR1 and CDR2 sequences are MNHEY and SVGAGI. This CDR3 has 15 residues. The CDR3 is CASSLEPGTGYEQYF. CDR3 DNA: TGTGCCAGCAGTTTGGAACCCGGGACAGGTTACGAGCAGTACTTC.

This clone showed up just once. At one end the junction does not follow the germline gene, possibly because of a read error. The chain links TRBV7-7 to TRBJ2-7, with no clear D. CDR1 and CDR2 from the germline V gene are SSHAT and FNYEAQ (reference sequence). There are 13 residues in the CDR3. Here the CDR3 DNA reads TGTGCTAGCAGCCCAGGTCCGGGCTCCGAGCAGTACTTC. It is translated as CASSPGPGSEQYF.

This clone was detected a few times. A read error may account for a junction end that differs from germline. The chain combines TRBV5-3 with TRBJ1-1; D may be TRBD1 (5 bases). TRBV5-3 is marked as an open reading frame, function uncertain. The CDR3 is made up of 14 amino acids. The CDR3 DNA is TGTGCCAGCAGCTTGGATACAGGTTTCTCTGAAGCTTTCTTT. This encodes CASSLDTGFSEAFF.

The chain employs TRBV18 and TRBJ2-7, with no clear D. The V gene's germline CDR1 is KGHSH and CDR2 LQKENI. Trimming took off 2 bases at V and 1 base at J, with 9 bases between the two ends. The CDR3 spans 14 residues. CDR3 loop: CASSPSQTSYEQYF. The CDR3 nucleotides are TGTGCCAGCTCACCATCACAGACGTCCTACGAGCAGTACTTC. Together with reference TRBV18 and TRBJ2-7, the CDR3 gives the full variable domain: NAGVMQNPRHLVRRRGQEARLRCSPMKGHSHVYWYRQLPEEGLKFMVYLQKENIIDESGMPKERFSAEFPKEGPSILRIQQVVRGDSAAYFCASSPSQTSYEQYFGPGTRLTVT.

Here the CDR3 reads CASSLAGNEQFF. In DNA form, the CDR3 reads TGTGCCAGCAGTTTAGCCGGGAATGAGCAGTTCTTC. The chain couples TRBV27 to TRBJ2-1; no firm D call. CDR3 length: 12 amino acids. V lost 2 bases and J lost 7, with 6 bases in between. Per germline, CDR1 MNHEY and CDR2 SMNVEV (reference sequence).

This chain uses TRBV6-5 with TRBJ2-5; TRBD1 might be the D (6 bases). Trimming pared 5 bases from V and 5 bases from J, leaving 18 bases between. This CDR3 is built from 15 residues. Germline V gives CDR1 MNHEY, CDR2 SVGAGI. The CDR3 nucleotides read TGTGCCAGCAGTGCCCAATCCAGGGGTGGGGAGACCCAGTACTTC. It specifies CASSAQSRGGETQYF.

The rearrangement joins TRBV6-1 to TRBJ2-7; D call uncertain. This CDR3 is 11 amino acids long. The V gene lost 4 bases and the J gene lost 6 bases, with 7 bases spanning the gap. CDR1 and CDR2 (germline): MNHNS, SASEGT. The CDR3 nucleotides are TGTGCCAGCAGTGTCGGTGTCGAGCAGTACTTC. Protein sequence: CASSVGVEQYF.

Points on this clone: Sequence at one end of the junction differs from germline and may be a read error. The rearrangement joins TRBV2 to TRBJ2-5; TRBD1 is a possible D gene (7 bases). The V gene's germline CDR1 is SNHLY and CDR2 FYNNEI. The CDR3 consists of 13 residues. CDR3 in amino acids: CASSEGGGTVLHF. The CDR3 nucleotides are TGTGCCAGCAGTGAAGGAGGAGGGACAGTGCTTCACTTC.

This clone has a single count. This chain connects TRBV5-6 to TRBJ2-1, with D perhaps matching TRBD2 (6 bases). The ends were cut back, 2 bases at V and 5 bases at J, with 11 bases in the middle. The germline gives CDR1 SGHDT, CDR2 YYEEEE. CDR3 length: 14 amino acids. CDR3 sequence reads: CASSFGGGNNEQFF. DNA for the CDR3: TGTGCCAGCAGCTTTGGAGGCGGGAACAATGAGCAGTTCTTC.

This chain uses TRBV7-2 with TRBJ2-1, with a tentative D call TRBD2 (6 bases). CDR1 is SGHTA, CDR2 FQGNSA, per germline. The V and J ends lost 4 bases and 4 bases respectively, with 11 bases between them. CDR3 length: 14 amino acids. The chain's CDR3 is CASSSPGLYNEQFF. The CDR3 bases are TGTGCCAGCAGCTCGCCGGGACTTTACAATGAGCAGTTCTTC.

With regard to this clone: The junction differs from germline at one of its ends, possibly a read error. The chain links TRBV5-3 to TRBJ2-7; 8 bases fit TRBD2. TRBV5-3 is an ORF for which the function is uncertain. The CDR3 loop spans 14 amino acids. The CDR3 reads CASSFGTRTYEQYF. DNA of the CDR3: TGTGCCAGCAGCTTCGGGACTAGGACCTACGAGCAGTACTTC.

The count of this clone is one. This chain uses TRBV28 with TRBJ2-7, with TRBD1 matching over 7 bases. Germline lookup yields CDR1 MDHEN and CDR2 SYDVKM. Unmatched junction bases numbered 4, after V lost 5 bases and J lost 0 bases. This CDR3 contains 14 residues. This chain's CDR3 is CASSPTGFSYEQYF. The CDR3 coding sequence is TGTGCCAGCAGTCCGACAGGGTTCTCCTACGAGCAGTACTTC. The full variable domain, its missing parts supplied by reference TRBV28 and TRBJ2-7, is DVKVTQSSRYLVKRTGEKVFLECVQDMDHENMFWYRQDPGLGLRLIYFSYDVKMKEKGDIPEGYSVSREKKERFSLILESASTNQTSMYLCASSPTGFSYEQYFGPGTRLTVT.

The rearrangement links TRBV10-3 to TRBJ2-7, with TRBD2 identical over 11 bases. Germline V gene data show CDR1 as ENHRY and CDR2 as SYGVKD. J gave up 0 bases and V 5 bases, and 6 bases lay outside the gene matches. The CDR3 runs to 16 residues. This CDR3 is CAISSGTSGSSYEQYF. In DNA, the CDR3 is TGTGCCATCAGTAGTGGAACTAGCGGGAGCTCCTACGAGCAGTACTTC.

V and J are TRBV4-1 and TRBJ2-7; TRBD1 or TRBD2 may be the D gene (6 bases each). The CDR3 loop spans 17 amino acids. The V end was cut by 1 base, the J end by 7 bases, with 23 bases between. Germline values: CDR1 MGHRA, CDR2 YSYEKL. The CDR3: CASSQVLSAGIQGEQYF. Written as DNA, the CDR3 is TGCGCCAGCAGCCAAGTTCTCTCGGCGGGGATCCAGGGGGAGCAGTACTTC.

CDR3 sequence: CAISESTNPGTRYFF. CDR3 DNA sequence: TGTGCCATCAGTGAGTCTACCAATCCCGGGACTAGGTATTTCTTC. The chain has TRBV10-3 and TRBJ2-1; 8 nucleotides agree with TRBD2. The CDR3 extends over 15 amino acids. V shed 0 bases and J 16 bases; nucleotides not matched to a gene: 14. Germline loops: CDR1 ENHRY, CDR2 SYGVKD.

The V and J genes are TRBV9 and TRBJ2-7; weak D call: TRBD2 (5 bases). The CDR3 loop spans 12 amino acids. Per the germline V gene, CDR1 is SGDLS and CDR2 is YYNGEE. V dropped 0 bases and J dropped 5 bases, with 6 bases sitting between them. This chain's CDR3 is CASSVAGNEQYF. Written as DNA, the CDR3 is TGTGCCAGCAGCGTAGCCGGGAACGAGCAGTACTTC.

The genes are TRBV6-1 and TRBJ2-1; D ambiguous. Looked up from germline, CDR1 is MNHNS and CDR2 is SASEGT. CDR3 length equals 13 residues. V was pared by 6 bases and J by 3 bases, with 9 bases between. DNA of the CDR3: TGTGCCAGCAGGAACAGCCTCTACAATGAGCAGTTCTTC. It is translated as CASRNSLYNEQFF.

V and J are TRBV27 and TRBJ1-3; no clear D gene. Per the germline V gene, CDR1 is MNHEY and CDR2 is SMNVEV (reference sequence). With 5 bases removed from V and 0 bases from J, the gap between germline ends came to 8 bases. CDR3 length: 14 residues. CDR3 in amino acids: CASSSRSSGNTIYF. The CDR3 region has the DNA TGTGCCAGCAGTAGCCGGAGCTCTGGAAACACCATATATTTT.

The genes are TRBV6-1 and TRBJ2-3, with TRBD2 matching over 9 bases. Germline V gene data show CDR1 as MNHNS and CDR2 as SASEGT. V lost 7 bases to trimming and J lost 1 base; unmatched junction nucleotides: 6. The CDR3 is 15 residues long. CDR3 residues: CASNLLAGGTDTQYF. The CDR3 coding sequence is TGTGCCAGCAACTTACTAGCGGGTGGCACAGATACGCAGTATTTT.

The sample holds one count of this clone. This chain connects TRBV12-2 to TRBJ2-7; the table calls TRBD2, which could not be checked here. TRBV12-2 is recorded as a pseudogene. The CDR3 has 14 residues. The CDR3 loop reads CASGGPYDSYEQYF. The CDR3 DNA follows: TGTGCAAGCGGAGGACCCTACGACTCCTACGAGCAGTACTTC.

The V gene is TRBV28, the J gene TRBJ1-2; D might be TRBD1 (5 bases). CDR3 size: 14 residues. CDR1 is MDHEN, CDR2 SYDVKM, per germline. Trimming cost V 5 bases and J 5 bases, with 15 bases left between them. CDR3 residues: CASSLMTVPYGYTF. CDR3 DNA sequence: TGTGCCAGCAGTCTTATGACAGTGCCTTATGGCTACACCTTC.

V usage is TRBV4-1 and J usage is TRBJ1-1; 7 bases align to TRBD1. The CDR3 loop spans 15 amino acids. Germline loops: CDR1 MGHRA, CDR2 YSYEKL. The ends lost 5 bases at V and 0 bases at J; junction bases unmatched: 6. The CDR3 nucleotides read TGCGCCAGCAGCGTTCAACAGGGGCTGAACACTGAAGCTTTCTTT. Its protein is CASSVQQGLNTEAFF.

By share, this clone ranks as medium-sized. The rearrangement joins TRBV28 to TRBJ1-1; D is undetermined. Trimming removed 3 bases from V and 3 bases from J, with 5 bases in between. The CDR3 sequence is 12 residues long. Per the germline V gene, CDR1 is MDHEN and CDR2 is SYDVKM. In nucleotides, the CDR3 is TGTGCCAGCAGTTTGGTGCACACTGAAGCTTTCTTT. Its translation is CASSLVHTEAFF.

A single count supports this clone. V is TRBV6-5 and J is TRBJ1-5; D possibly corresponds to TRBD1 (5 bases). The V gene lost 0 bases and the J gene lost 5 bases, with 8 bases spanning the gap. Germline CDR1 MNHEY, CDR2 SVGAGI. This CDR3 spans 14 amino acids. The CDR3 DNA follows: TGTGCCAGCAGTTACTCTCAGGGTGATCAGCCCCAGCATTTT. Amino acid sequence: CASSYSQGDQPQHF.

This clone was seen more than once but under ten times. This chain joins TRBV6-5 and TRBJ2-7, with TRBD2 identical over 13 bases. J lost 4 bases, V lost 5 bases, and 5 bases had no gene match. CDR3 length equals 15 residues. Per germline, CDR1 MNHEY and CDR2 SVGAGI. CDR3 sequence reads: CASSPPGLAGYEQYF. DNA for the CDR3: TGTGCCAGCAGTCCACCGGGACTAGCGGGGTACGAGCAGTACTTC.

The chain carries TRBV4-1 and TRBJ2-3; TRBD2 agrees at 9 bases. The CDR3 has 18 amino acids. The germline V gene encodes CDR1 MGHRA and CDR2 YSYEKL. Trimming at V came to 1 base and at J to 4 bases, leaving 12 bases not matched to a gene. CDR3 sequence reads: CASSQGGFLSGGSDTQYF. As DNA, the CDR3 is TGCGCCAGCAGCCAAGGAGGGTTTCTCAGCGGGGGGTCAGATACGCAGTATTTT.

This clone was recorded many times. The chain joins TRBV15 to TRBJ2-1; 11 bases align to TRBD2. The V gene's germline CDR1 is LNHNV and CDR2 YYDKDF (reference sequence). This CDR3 is built from 18 residues. V dropped 0 bases and J dropped 7; count of bases not matched to a gene: 11. The CDR3 reads CATSRDGQALAGENEQFF. In nucleotides, the CDR3 is TGTGCCACCAGCAGAGACGGTCAGGCACTAGCGGGAGAGAATGAGCAGTTCTTC.

The V call is TRBV11-2, the J call TRBJ2-7, with 10 bases lining up with TRBD2. This CDR3 comprises 13 residues. Losses at the gene ends were 6 bases for V and 12 bases for J; bases not matched to a gene: 11. Germline-derived CDR1 and CDR2 are SGHAT and FQNNGV. This CDR3 is CASSLAGVGLAYF. The CDR3 DNA reads TGTGCCAGCAGTCTAGCGGGAGTGGGTTTGGCGTACTTC.

The rearrangement joins TRBV28 to TRBJ2-5; D unresolved. From germline, CDR1 is MDHEN and CDR2 SYDVKM. V was trimmed by 2 bases and J by 0 bases, leaving 13 bases between them. The CDR3 covers 16 residues. In nucleotides, the CDR3 is TGTGCCAGCAGTTTAGAACCTGAAAAGTACCAAGAGACCCAGTACTTC. Translating gives CASSLEPEKYQETQYF.

This clone was picked up many times. V and J are TRBV2 and TRBJ2-3; no clear D. The CDR3 length is 12 residues. V lost 3 bases, J lost 5 bases, and 6 bases lay in between. Per the germline V gene, CDR1 is SNHLY and CDR2 is FYNNEI. Written as DNA, the CDR3 is TGTGCCAGCAGTGAGACCGAAGATACGCAGTATTTT. Its translation is CASSETEDTQYF.

The chain combines TRBV28 with TRBJ2-6, with unresolved D. CDR3 size: 15 residues. V was trimmed by 3 bases and J by 0 bases, leaving 6 bases between them. The germline V gene has CDR1 MDHEN and CDR2 SYDVKM. CDR3: CASSFVDSGANVLTF. As DNA, the CDR3 is TGTGCCAGCAGTTTCGTGGACTCTGGGGCCAACGTCCTGACTTTC.